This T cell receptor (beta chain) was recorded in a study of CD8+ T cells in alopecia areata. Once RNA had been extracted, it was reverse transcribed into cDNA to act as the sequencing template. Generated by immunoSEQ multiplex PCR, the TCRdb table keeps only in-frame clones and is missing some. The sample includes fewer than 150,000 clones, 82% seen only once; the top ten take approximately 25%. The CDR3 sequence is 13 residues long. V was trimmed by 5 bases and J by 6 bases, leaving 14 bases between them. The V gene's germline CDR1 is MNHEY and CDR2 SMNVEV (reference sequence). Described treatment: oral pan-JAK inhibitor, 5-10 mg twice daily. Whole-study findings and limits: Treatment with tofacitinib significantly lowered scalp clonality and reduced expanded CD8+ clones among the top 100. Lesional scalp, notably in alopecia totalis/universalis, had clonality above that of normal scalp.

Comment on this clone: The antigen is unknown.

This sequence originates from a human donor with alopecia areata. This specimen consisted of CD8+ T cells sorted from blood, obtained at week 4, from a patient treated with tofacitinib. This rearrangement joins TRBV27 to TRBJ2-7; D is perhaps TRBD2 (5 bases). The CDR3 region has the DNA TGTGCCAGCAGTCTCCCTGCGGGTCGCGAGCAGTACTTC. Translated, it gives CASSLPAGREQYF.